The sequence of this T cell receptor beta chain was determined in a study of blood T cell repertoires in COVID-19. The ends were cut back, 1 base at V and 8 bases at J, with 14 bases in the middle. CDR3 length equals 14 residues. Per the germline V gene, CDR1 is SNHLY and CDR2 is FYNNEI. Method: immunoSEQ multiplex PCR; TCRdb's copy keeps in-frame clones and lacks some. There are approximately 300,000 clones in the sample; 87% occur only once, and 2.2% lies in the top ten. This TCR derives from a woman aged 50 to 65 who had recovered from COVID-19. Sequenced material: peripheral blood. The chain employs TRBV2 and TRBJ1-2; D remains unclear. The CDR3 loop is CASSEGRGLKGYTF. The CDR3 bases are TGTGCCAGCAGTGAAGGTAGAGGGTTGAAAGGCTACACCTTC.